Listed here are 15 T cell receptor beta chains from one sample, sequenced in a study of technical replicates of blood from several donors. TCRdb's copy holds only in-frame clones and misses some; the assay was immunoSEQ multiplex PCR. The data hold about 93,000 clones, with roughly 96% observed a single time. Sequences were obtained from T cells isolated from PBMCs. The receptors originated from a human donor in good health.

The rearrangement links TRBV5-6 to TRBJ2-7; unclear D gene. The length of the CDR3 is 16 residues. V shed 0 bases and J shed 6 bases, with 19 bases lying between them. Germline V gene sequence: CDR1 SGHDT, CDR2 YYEEEE. The DNA of the CDR3 is TGTGCCAGCAGCTTGGTAGAAAGCTGGCTGACGGGCGAGCAGTACTTC. This codes for CASSLVESWLTGEQYF. Combining the CDR3 with reference TRBV5-6 and TRBJ2-7 gives the whole variable domain DAGVTQSPTHLIKTRGQQVTLRCSPKSGHDTVSWYQQALGQGPQFIFQYYEEEERQRGNFPDRFSGHQFPNYSSELNVNALLLGDSALYLCASSLVESWLTGEQYFGPGTRLTVT.

The V call is TRBV19, the J call TRBJ2-2, with 7 nucleotides matching TRBD2. Germline trimming cut 6 bases from V and 6 bases from J; bases unmatched to any gene: 7. The CDR3 length is 14 residues. Germline CDR1 reads LNHDA; CDR2 reads SQIVND (reference sequence). The CDR3 coding sequence is TGTGCCAGTAGCGCGGGGGTTCGATCCGGGGAGCTGTTTTTT. It translates to CASSAGVRSGELFF.

This clone was counted once. The DNA of the CDR3 is TGTGCCAGCACCCAAGGGGTAGCGGGGGGCGCTAGCACAGATACGCAGTATTTT. It encodes CASTQGVAGGASTDTQYF. V usage is TRBV13 and J usage is TRBJ2-3; 10 bases map to TRBD2. The V gene end was trimmed by 7 bases and the J gene end by 0 bases; junction bases not matched to a gene: 13. The CDR3 is made up of 18 amino acids. Germline CDR1 PRHDT, CDR2 FYEKMQ (reference sequence).

This clone was observed once. The chain uses TRBV29-1 and TRBJ2-7, with 10 nucleotides matching TRBD2. The germline gives CDR1 SQVTM, CDR2 ANQGSEA. Trimming cost V 6 bases and J 4 bases; bases outside gene matches: 27. This CDR3 contains 20 residues. CDR3 DNA: TGCAGCGTCTCTCGGGACAGCACGCGCTTTGGACTAGCGGACAATTACGAGCAGTACTTC. Translation gives CSVSRDSTRFGLADNYEQYF.

This chain joins TRBV19 and TRBJ1-1; D remains unclear. The V gene lost 4 bases and the J gene lost 4 bases, with 10 bases spanning the gap. Germline lookup yields CDR1 LNHDA and CDR2 SQIVND (reference sequence). The CDR3 is 13 residues long. CDR3 nucleotides: TGTGCCAGTAGTACCGGAGTATTCACTGAAGCTTTCTTT. As protein: CASSTGVFTEAFF.

This chain joins TRBV6-5 and TRBJ1-1; 11 bases line up with TRBD1. V gave up 2 bases and J gave up 4 bases; unmatched junction bases: 3. Germline values: CDR1 MNHEY, CDR2 SVGAGI. The CDR3 runs to 15 residues. The DNA for the CDR3 is TGTGCCAGCAGTTACGGGGACAGGGGGTTCACTGAAGCTTTCTTT. Translating it yields CASSYGDRGFTEAFF.

V usage is TRBV27 and J usage is TRBJ1-1; 7 bases agree with TRBD1. The germline V gene encodes CDR1 MNHEY and CDR2 SMNVEV (reference sequence). V lost 4 bases and J lost 2; bases outside the gene matches: 4. The CDR3 is 14 amino acids. CDR3 nucleotides: TGTGCCAGCAGTTCCCAGGGGGTAAACACTGAAGCTTTCTTT. The encoded protein is CASSSQGVNTEAFF.

This chain links TRBV30 with TRBJ1-2; 9 positions match TRBD1. The CDR3 loop spans 13 amino acids. V lost 5 bases and J lost 9; bases outside the gene matches: 10. CDR1 is GTSNPN, CDR2 SVGIG, per germline (reference sequence). The CDR3 reads CAWGLSQGASYTF. CDR3 nucleotides: TGTGCCTGGGGTTTATCACAGGGGGCTAGCTACACCTTC.

This chain connects TRBV7-9 to TRBJ2-7, with a tentative D call TRBD1 (6 bases). This CDR3 is 12 amino acids long. Germline loops: CDR1 SEHNR, CDR2 FQNEAQ (reference sequence). Trimming removed 8 bases at V and 2 bases at J, with 10 bases between. CDR3 sequence reads: CASCGGTYEQYF. DNA for the CDR3: TGTGCCAGCTGTGGGGGCACCTACGAGCAGTACTTC.

The chain joins TRBV7-9 to TRBJ2-1; 10 bases line up with TRBD1. The CDR3 runs 17 residues. Unmatched junction bases numbered 8, after V lost 4 bases and J lost 2 bases. Germline CDR1 and CDR2: SEHNR and FQNEAQ (reference sequence). The CDR3 sequence: CASSSTGTGVPYNEQFF. In nucleotides, the CDR3 is TGTGCCAGCAGCTCAACCGGGACAGGGGTGCCCTACAATGAGCAGTTCTTC.

The chain links TRBV19 to TRBJ2-7, with TRBD1 identical over 12 bases. CDR3 length equals 15 residues. Germline trimming cut 4 bases from V and 3 bases from J; bases unmatched to any gene: 4. Germline loops: CDR1 LNHDA, CDR2 SQIVND (reference sequence). The CDR3 DNA is TGTGCCAGTAGTAGAGGGACAGGGGGCCTCTACGAGCAGTACTTC. Translating it yields CASSRGTGGLYEQYF.

J is TRBJ1-2 and V is TRBV10-3; TRBD1 agrees at 7 bases. After removal of 6 bases from V and 0 bases from J, the junction contained 1 base not matched to a gene. The CDR3 contains 13 residues. Germline CDR1 ENHRY, CDR2 SYGVKD. The CDR3 region has the DNA TGTGCCATCAGCGGGACAGCTAACTATGGCTACACCTTC. This translates into CAISGTANYGYTF.

V is TRBV10-3 and J is TRBJ2-3; no firm D call. Germline values: CDR1 ENHRY, CDR2 SYGVKD. Trimming stripped 6 bases from V and 0 bases from J, with 13 bases between. The CDR3 covers 15 residues. The CDR3 loop reads CAISPGATSTDTQYF. The DNA of the CDR3 is TGTGCCATCAGCCCAGGTGCCACAAGCACAGATACGCAGTATTTT.

This clone was found once. This sequence joins TRBV4-1 and TRBJ2-3, with 12 bases identical to TRBD2. V lost 6 bases to trimming and J lost 0 bases; unmatched junction nucleotides: 7. The CDR3 consists of 17 residues. The V gene's germline CDR1 is MGHRA and CDR2 YSYEKL. The DNA for the CDR3 is TGCGCCAGCAGGAACCTAGCGGGAGGGTCTAGCACAGATACGCAGTATTTT. It codes for CASRNLAGGSSTDTQYF.

The V gene is TRBV5-1, the J gene TRBJ2-5; 12 positions match TRBD2. Unmatched junction bases numbered 1, after V lost 2 bases and J lost 2 bases. The CDR3 runs to 15 residues. In germline, CDR1 is SGHRS, CDR2 YFSETQ. The CDR3 DNA reads as TGCGCCAGCAGCTTCGGACTAGCGGGACAAGAGACCCAGTACTTC. It codes for CASSFGLAGQETQYF.